Below, 5 T cell receptor beta chains from the same sample are listed, as sequenced in a study of T cell repertoires in cytomegalovirus infection (dated by TCRdb to about 2019). Sequencing instrument: Illumina HiSeq 1500. TCRdb reworked the public reads: Q25 trimming with fastp, MiXCR clone assembly, productive beta chains retained. Merged by CDR3 protein, the rows form single entries marked with the most common genes and DNA. Here the sample has roughly 920,000 distinct CDR3 sequences; roughly 31% occur a single time. Around an eighth of the sample goes to the ten largest clones. The treatment or condition label corresponds to: in vitro stimulation with specific CMV peptide epitopes to enrich CMV-specific T cells. These receptors' antigens are unknown. Sequences were derived from cultured CD8+ T cells from PBMCs, sampled from culture after CMV antigen stimulation. These receptors all come from a human donor in good health (CMV status not recorded). Some clones in this sample may be carry-over from other donors' samples.

A word on this clonotype: This sequence may be a read error, since a much larger clone differs from it by one base. This chain joins TRBV7-6 and TRBJ2-1, with D unclear. CDR3 length: 15 residues. Germline loops: CDR1 SGHVS, CDR2 FNYEAQ. The CDR3 region has the DNA TGTGCCAACAGCTTGGGTGGTACCCCCTACAATGAGCAGTTCTTC. Translated: CANSLGGTPYNEQFF.

Details on this clonotype: A read error may explain this, as a much larger clone is one base away. The chain has TRBV27 and TRBJ1-5, with D tentatively TRBD1 (6 bases). CDR1 and CDR2 (germline): MNHEY, SMNVEV (reference sequence). The CDR3 consists of 15 residues. V gave up 6 bases and J gave up 5 bases, with 17 bases separating them. CDR3 coding DNA: TGTGCCAGCAGCCACAGGGCCAAGGCCCATCAGCCCCAGCATTTT. Protein product: CASSHRAKAHQPQHF.

The V gene is TRBV25-1, the J gene TRBJ2-4; 7 bases are a match to TRBD2. Germline V CDR1 and CDR2: MGHDK, SYGVNS. The CDR3 consists of 17 residues. The J segment lost 2 bases and the V segment lost 0 bases, leaving 7 bases of the junction unmatched. Here the CDR3 DNA reads TGTGCCAGCAGTGAATACGGCGGCGGGGGAACCAAAAACATTCAGTACTTC. Translated: CASSEYGGGGTKNIQYF.

Remarks on this clonotype: This may be a read error: a much more frequent sequence differs by one nucleotide. The chain employs TRBV14 and TRBJ1-4, with D uncertain. This CDR3 comprises 12 residues. Trimming removed 3 bases at V and 14 bases at J, with 13 bases between. CDR1 is SGHDN, CDR2 FVKESK, per germline. The CDR3 loop reads CASSHDGVNLFF. Written as DNA, the CDR3 is TGTGCCAGCAGCCACGACGGTGTTAATCTGTTTTTT.

The chain carries TRBV11-1 and TRBJ2-4, with TRBD2 as a possible D gene (5 bases). CDR3 length: 16 amino acids. The V gene lost 6 bases and the J gene lost 0 bases, with 15 bases spanning the gap. Germline assignment: CDR1 SGHAT and CDR2 FQDESV (reference sequence). The CDR3 spells CASSPMRVRAKNIQYF. CDR3 sequence (DNA): TGTGCCAGCAGTCCCATGCGGGTCAGAGCCAAAAACATTCAGTACTTC.